This entry lists 14 T cell receptor beta chains sequenced from one sample in a study of regulatory T cells in long-lasting Graves disease. Construction of the TCR beta libraries employed iRepertoire HTBI primers in conjunction with Arm-PCR of CDR3 regions. TCRdb independently ran MiXCR on the multiplex PCR reads; one entry per CDR3 protein. There are just over 600,000 distinct CDR3 sequences in the sample; about 16% occur only once, and under 20% lies in the top ten. The time point was: newly diagnosed GD, antithyroid drugs for less than 3 months. After RNA was extracted from PBMCs, the TCR library was made from it. The data also belong to a second study, concerning T cells in Graves' hyperthyroidism and ophthalmopathy.

The sample in question was peripheral blood mononuclear cells (PBMCs), obtained at new diagnosis, from a patient treated with antithyroid drugs. The receptors were gathered from a woman in her twenties or thirties with Graves disease.

This clonotype came up many times. The J gene is TRBJ1-1, the V gene TRBV2, with TRBD1 matching 8 bases. The V gene's germline CDR1 is SNHLY and CDR2 FYNNEI. This CDR3 is built from 18 residues. V lost 7 bases and J lost 0; bases outside the gene matches: 16. CDR3 loop: CASTMTRQWGQVNTEAFF. The CDR3 bases are TGTGCCAGCACTATGACCCGGCAATGGGGACAGGTGAACACTGAAGCTTTCTTT.

This chain joins TRBV4-2 and TRBJ2-1, with D possibly called TRBD1 or TRBD2 (6 bases each). V dropped 8 bases and J dropped 10 bases, with 18 bases sitting between them. The CDR3 totals 13 residues. Germline V lookup: CDR1 LGHNA, CDR2 YNFKEQ. The CDR3 protein is CASQALGGYEQFF. The CDR3 nucleotides read TGTGCCAGCCAGGCGCTAGGGGGGTACGAGCAGTTCTTC.

Of note for this clonotype: The final CDR3 position lacks the conserved phenylalanine or tryptophan, pointing to a likely read error. The chain links TRBV11-2 to TRBJ2-2; the match to TRBD1 covers 7 bases. V shed 5 bases, J shed 0 bases, and the junction held 3 bases outside the gene matches. This CDR3 comprises 15 residues. CDR1 SGHAT and CDR2 FQNNGV come from the germline V gene. In DNA form, the CDR3 reads TGTGCCAGCAGCCTTACAGGGGCGAACACCGGGGAGCTGTTTCTT. Protein sequence: CASSLTGANTGELFL.

The sample holds a few counts of this clonotype. The chain uses TRBV24-1 and TRBJ1-4; 9 bases align to TRBD1. Germline CDR1 KGHDR, CDR2 SFDVKD. The CDR3 loop spans 15 amino acids. Unmatched junction bases numbered 6, after V lost 4 bases and J lost 7 bases. The CDR3, as DNA: TGTGCCACCAGTGAATCCGGGACAGGGAGTGAAAAACTGTTTTTT. It encodes CATSESGTGSEKLFF.

The chain carries TRBV9 and TRBJ1-2; possibly TRBD1 for D (6 bases). This CDR3 has 14 amino acids. Trimming removed 0 bases at V and 7 bases at J, with 13 bases between. Germline V gene sequence: CDR1 SGDLS, CDR2 YYNGEE. The CDR3 sequence is CASSVDDRSAGYTF. The CDR3 region has the DNA TGTGCCAGCAGCGTAGACGACAGGTCCGCTGGCTACACCTTC.

This clonotype has just a few counts. The V call is TRBV19, the J call TRBJ1-1; D might be TRBD1 (5 bases). The germline V and J ends were trimmed by 2 bases and 3 bases, with 31 bases remaining between them. Germline assignment: CDR1 LNHDA and CDR2 SQIVND (reference sequence). The CDR3 covers 21 residues. CDR3 residues: CASSIRVKSQFTRDYHTEAFF. The CDR3 bases are TGTGCCAGTAGTATACGGGTTAAATCCCAATTCACGCGGGACTACCACACTGAAGCTTTCTTT.

The chain links TRBV6-1 to TRBJ2-3, with 9 bases that match TRBD2. The V gene end was trimmed by 4 bases and the J gene end by 4 bases; junction bases not matched to a gene: 6. Germline V gene lookup returns CDR1 MNHNS and CDR2 SASEGT. This CDR3 has 15 residues. CDR3 coding DNA: TGTGCCAGCAGTGTAGGCGGGAGGGCCCCAGATACGCAGTATTTT. As protein: CASSVGGRAPDTQYF.

This clonotype was observed at least ten times. One junction end does not reproduce the germline sequence, and a read error may be involved. This chain connects TRBV12-3 or TRBV12-4 to TRBJ1-2; D perhaps matches TRBD1 (5 bases). The CDR3 is 14 residues long. CDR3 sequence reads: CASSFRQGSYDYTF. CDR3 sequence (DNA): TGTGCCAGCAGTTTCCGCCAGGGTAGCTATGACTACACCTTC.

V is TRBV5-1 and J is TRBJ2-1; no definite D call. The CDR3 sequence is 13 residues long. Germline CDR1 is SGHRS and CDR2 is YFSETQ. The V and J ends lost 1 base and 6 bases respectively, with 8 bases between them. The CDR3 DNA reads as TGCGCCAGCAGCTTGTCGGCGGCCAATGAGCAGTTCTTC. It is translated as CASSLSAANEQFF.

In its sample, this clonotype was seen once. The chain recombines TRBV29-1 with TRBJ2-5; TRBD1 aligns across 8 bases. CDR3 length: 13 amino acids. Germline CDR1 SQVTM, CDR2 ANQGSEA. The V and J ends lost 7 bases and 5 bases, in that order; junction bases with no gene match: 9. In DNA form, the CDR3 reads TGCAGCGCAATCCCAGGGGGCGGTGAGACCCAGTACTTC. The encoded protein is CSAIPGGGETQYF.

This rearrangement joins TRBV3-1 to TRBJ2-1, with TRBD2 matching 9 bases. V lost 2 bases and J lost 9; bases outside the gene matches: 8. Germline values: CDR1 LGHDT, CDR2 YNNKEL (reference sequence). CDR3 length: 15 amino acids. The chain's CDR3 is CASSQWAGGKIEQFF. The CDR3 bases are TGTGCCAGCAGCCAATGGGCGGGAGGGAAGATTGAGCAGTTCTTC.

The genes are TRBV6-2 or TRBV6-3 and TRBJ2-1, with D tentatively TRBD2 (6 bases). Germline values: CDR1 MNHEY, CDR2 SVGEGT. Trimming cost V 2 bases and J 8 bases, with 10 bases left between them. The CDR3 covers 13 residues. The CDR3 here is CASSYTGADEQFF. The CDR3 DNA is TGTGCCAGCAGTTACACGGGAGCGGATGAGCAGTTCTTC.

The table lists this clonotype with many counts. Relative to the germline gene, one junction end is altered; a read error may explain this. V and J are TRBV5-1 and TRBJ1-1; D perhaps matches TRBD1 (5 bases). Germline V lookup: CDR1 SGHRS, CDR2 YFSETQ. This CDR3 spans 13 amino acids. The CDR3 is CASSWTLNTEAFF. The CDR3 DNA reads as TGTGCCAGCAGTTGGACACTGAACACTGAAGCTTTCTTT.

This clonotype has at least ten counts. V usage is TRBV24-1 and J usage is TRBJ2-3; 7 nucleotides line up with TRBD2. The CDR3 is 15 residues long. V shed 4 bases and J 4 bases; nucleotides not matched to a gene: 7. Germline CDR1 and CDR2: KGHDR and SFDVKD. CDR3 loop: CATSEGGRKADTQYF. The CDR3 DNA reads as TGTGCCACCAGTGAGGGCGGGAGAAAGGCAGATACGCAGTATTTT.